This is a list of T cell receptor beta chains from one sample in a study of PD-L1 blockade in urothelial cancer. TCRdb's copy holds only in-frame clones and misses some; the assay was immunoSEQ multiplex PCR. The table shows 60,000 to 80,000 clones, with around nine tenths occurring only once. Sequencing was performed on PBMCs, taken around atezolizumab (anti-PD-L1) treatment. All receptors derive from a man in his fifties or sixties with urothelial cancer. Both conserved end residues are part of each CDR3. A D gene is named only where the DNA matches it firmly. The listing skips clone size in some rows; elsewhere it reads once, few, many or a size class.

>TRBJ2-1|-|-|TRBV7-7
CASSFNQGSTLFF
TGTGCTAGCAGTTTCAACCAGGGTTCAACTCTGTTCTTC
>TRBJ2-3|TRBD2|-|TRBV5-1
CASSLVVSGKGDTQYF
TGCGCCAGCAGCTTGGTGGTTAGCGGGAAAGGGGATACGCAGTATTTT
>TRBJ1-4|-|-|TRBV5-1
CASGRGGLDEKLFF
TGCGCCAGCGGCCGGGGGGGATTAGATGAAAAACTGTTTTTT
>TRBJ2-7|-|-|TRBV5-1
CASSLALSTGTSSYEQYF
TGCGCCAGCAGCTTGGCGTTGTCTACCGGGACAAGCTCCTACGAGCAGTACTTC
>TRBJ2-7|TRBD2|-|TRBV30
CASGTGGSSYEQYF
TGTGCCTCGGGGACGGGCGGGAGCTCCTACGAGCAGTACTTC
>TRBJ2-7|-|few|TRBV14
CASSPYNIPYEQYF
TGTGCCAGCAGCCCTTATAATATCCCCTACGAGCAGTACTTC
>TRBJ2-1|TRBD2|-|TRBV11-1
CASSFSGRATEQFF
TGTGCCAGCAGCTTTAGCGGGAGGGCCACTGAGCAGTTCTTC
>TRBJ1-1|-|-|TRBV27
CASSPTGSRITEAFF
TGTGCCAGCAGTCCAACAGGGTCCCGCATCACTGAAGCTTTCTTT
>TRBJ1-4|TRBD1|-|TRBV6-1
CASSEAGQGVEKLFF
TGTGCCAGCAGTGAAGCCGGCCAGGGGGTTGAAAAACTGTTTTTT
>TRBJ1-1|-|-|TRBV7-9
CASSWGGATEAFF
TGTGCCAGCAGCTGGGGGGGGGCCACTGAAGCTTTCTTT
>TRBJ1-2|TRBD1|-|TRBV28
CASRRDRENGYTF
TGTGCCAGCAGGAGGGACAGGGAGAATGGCTACACCTTC
>TRBJ1-5|-|once|TRBV7-9
CASSLETQPQHF
TGTGCCAGCAGCTTAGAAACACAGCCCCAGCATTTT
>TRBJ1-1|-|-|TRBV5-1
CASSQDRILGTEAFF
TGCGCCAGCAGCCAAGACAGAATCCTGGGGACTGAAGCTTTCTTT
>TRBJ1-5|TRBD1|-|TRBV18
CASSRTGGGNQPQHF
TGTGCCAGCTCACGTACAGGGGGAGGCAATCAGCCCCAGCATTTT
>TRBJ1-2|-|-|TRBV7-2
CASSLRGGGYTF
TGTGCCAGCAGCTTAAGGGGGGGAGGCTACACCTTC
>TRBJ2-3|TRBD2|-|TRBV9
CASSVGLAQSTDTQYF
TGTGCCAGCAGCGTGGGACTAGCCCAATCCACAGATACGCAGTATTTT
>TRBJ2-4|TRBD1|-|TRBV6-1
CASRGQLLAKNIQYF
TGTGCCAGCAGGGGACAGCTACTAGCCAAAAACATTCAGTACTTC
>TRBJ1-3|-|-|TRBV2
CASSERGNTIYF
TGTGCCAGCAGTGAACGGGGAAACACCATATATTTT
>TRBJ1-1|-|-|TRBV7-2
CASSSWRAFF
TGTGCCAGCAGCTCATGGCGGGCTTTCTTT
>TRBJ2-7|TRBD2|-|TRBV2
CASSIGTIYEQYF
TGTGCCAGCAGTATCGGGACTATTTACGAGCAGTACTTC
>TRBJ2-2|-|-|TRBV6-4
CASSVATGHTGELFF
TGTGCCAGCAGTGTCGCAACAGGGCACACCGGGGAGCTGTTTTTT
>TRBJ1-3|-|-|TRBV2
CASSLDVSSGNTIYF
TGTGCCAGCAGCCTAGACGTATCCTCTGGAAACACCATATATTTT
>TRBJ1-1|-|-|TRBV4-1
CASSYRETEAFF
TGCGCCAGCAGCTACAGGGAAACTGAAGCTTTCTTT
>TRBJ1-4|TRBD1|-|TRBV2
CASSTGTANEKLFF
TGTGCCAGCAGTACCGGGACAGCTAATGAAAAACTGTTTTTT
>TRBJ1-5|-|-|TRBV7-9
CASSLEKGRPQHF
TGTGCCAGCAGCTTAGAGAAGGGGCGGCCCCAGCATTTT
>TRBJ2-7|-|few|TRBV13
CASSPHYEQYF
TGTGCCAGCAGCCCCCACTACGAGCAGTACTTC
>TRBJ1-2|-|once|TRBV7-9
CASSLRSGGLGGYTF
TGTGCCAGCAGCTTAAGGTCCGGGGGGTTGGGAGGCTACACCTTC
>TRBJ1-5|-|few|TRBV10-3
CAISVGGNQPQHF
TGTGCCATCAGTGTCGGCGGGAATCAGCCCCAGCATTTT
>TRBJ2-3|TRBD1|-|TRBV9
CASDRTGYSTDTQYF
TGTGCCAGCGACAGGACAGGCTATAGCACAGATACGCAGTATTTT
>TRBJ2-6|TRBD1|-|TRBV6-1
CASSEGDRTGANVLTF
TGTGCCAGCAGTGAAGGGGACAGGACTGGGGCCAACGTCCTGACTTTC
>TRBJ2-2|-|-|TRBV28
CASLSVGELFF
TGTGCCAGCCTCTCCGTCGGGGAGCTGTTTTTT
>TRBJ1-2|TRBD1|once|TRBV6-5
CASSYSRRTGDYGYTF
TGTGCCAGCAGTTACTCGCGCCGGACAGGGGACTATGGCTACACCTTC
>TRBJ2-2|-|-|TRBV7-2
CASSSRLGTLTGELFF
TGTGCCAGCAGCTCAAGACTTGGGACTTTAACCGGGGAGCTGTTTTTT